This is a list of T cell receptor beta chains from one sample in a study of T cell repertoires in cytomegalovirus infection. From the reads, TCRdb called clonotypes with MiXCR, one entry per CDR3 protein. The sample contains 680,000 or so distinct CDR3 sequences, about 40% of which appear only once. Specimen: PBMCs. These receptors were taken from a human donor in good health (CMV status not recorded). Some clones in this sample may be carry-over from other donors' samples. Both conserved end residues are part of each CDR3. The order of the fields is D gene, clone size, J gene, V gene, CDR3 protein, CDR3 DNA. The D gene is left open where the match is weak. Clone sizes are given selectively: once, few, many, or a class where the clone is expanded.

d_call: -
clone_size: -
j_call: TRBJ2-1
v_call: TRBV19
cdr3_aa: CASRGHEQFF
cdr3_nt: TGTGCCAGTAGGGGTCATGAGCAGTTCTTC

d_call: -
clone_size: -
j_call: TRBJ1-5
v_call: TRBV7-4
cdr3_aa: CASSPPGPGRKGPQHF
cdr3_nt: TGTGCCAGCAGCCCCCCGGGCCCGGGAAGGAAGGGGCCCCAGCATTTT

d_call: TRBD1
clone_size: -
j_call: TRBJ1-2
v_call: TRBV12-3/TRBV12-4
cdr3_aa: CASALGRGQPANYGYTF
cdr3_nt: TGTGCCAGCGCACTAGGAAGGGGACAGCCAGCCAACTATGGCTACACCTTC

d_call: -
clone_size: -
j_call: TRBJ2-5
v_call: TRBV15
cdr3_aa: CATSRDMASAQETQYF
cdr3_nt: TGTGCCACCAGCAGAGATATGGCCAGCGCCCAAGAGACCCAGTACTTC

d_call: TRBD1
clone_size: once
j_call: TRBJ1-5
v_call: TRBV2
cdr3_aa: CASTLLGGQGANSQPQHF
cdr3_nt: TGTGCCAGCACCCTACTTGGGGGACAGGGGGCTAACAGTCAGCCCCAGCATTTT

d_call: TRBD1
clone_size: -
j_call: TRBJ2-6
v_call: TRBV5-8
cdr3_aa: CASSPDRGGDSGANVLTF
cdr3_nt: TGTGCCAGCAGCCCCGACAGGGGTGGGGACTCTGGGGCCAACGTCCTGACTTTC

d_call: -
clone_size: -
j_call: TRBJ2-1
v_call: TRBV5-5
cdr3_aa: CASSFDTRVEEQFF
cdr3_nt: TGTGCCAGCAGCTTTGACACCAGGGTAGAGGAGCAGTTCTTC

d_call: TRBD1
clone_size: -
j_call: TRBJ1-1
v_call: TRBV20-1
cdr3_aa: CSARVGTGGTEAFF
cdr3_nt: TGCAGTGCTAGAGTCGGGACAGGGGGCACTGAAGCTTTCTTT

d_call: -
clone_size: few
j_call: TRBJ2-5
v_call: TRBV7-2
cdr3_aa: CGVSGDQETQYF
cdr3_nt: TGTGGCGTTTCGGGGGATCAAGAGACCCAGTACTTC

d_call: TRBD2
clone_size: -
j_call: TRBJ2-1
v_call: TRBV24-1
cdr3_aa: CATSDIRTSGNSYNEQFF
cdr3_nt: TGTGCCACCAGTGATATCCGGACTAGCGGGAACTCCTACAATGAGCAGTTCTTC

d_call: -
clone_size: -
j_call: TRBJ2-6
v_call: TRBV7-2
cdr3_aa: CASSLGPGGANVLTF
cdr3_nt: TGTGCCAGCAGCTTAGGGCCAGGTGGGGCCAACGTCCTGACTTTC

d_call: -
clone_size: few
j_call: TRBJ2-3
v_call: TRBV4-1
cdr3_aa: CASSRGLSTDTQYF
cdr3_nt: TGCGCCAGCAGCCGAGGACTTAGCACAGATACGCAGTATTTT

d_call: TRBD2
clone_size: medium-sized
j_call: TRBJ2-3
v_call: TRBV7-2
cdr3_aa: CASSLGAGGPDTQYF
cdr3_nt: TGTGCCAGCAGCTTAGGTGCGGGAGGGCCAGATACGCAGTATTTT

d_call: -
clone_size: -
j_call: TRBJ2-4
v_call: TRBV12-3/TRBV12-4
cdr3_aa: CASSLRTAGKNIQYF
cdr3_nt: TGTGCCAGCAGTTTAAGGACAGCAGGCAAAAACATTCAGTACTTC

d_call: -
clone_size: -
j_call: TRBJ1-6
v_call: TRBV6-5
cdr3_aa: CASSYSVRGSSYNSPLHF
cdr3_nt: TGTGCCAGCAGTTACTCGGTTAGAGGGAGCTCCTATAATTCACCCCTCCACTTT

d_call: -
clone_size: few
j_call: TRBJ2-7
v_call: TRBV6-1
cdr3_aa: CAGQGSSYEQYF
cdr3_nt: TGTGCCGGGCAGGGGAGCTCCTACGAGCAGTACTTC

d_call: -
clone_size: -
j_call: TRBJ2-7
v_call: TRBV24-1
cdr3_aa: CATSGNRGGIGYEQYF
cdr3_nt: TGTGCCACCAGTGGGAACAGGGGGGGGATCGGGTACGAGCAGTACTTC

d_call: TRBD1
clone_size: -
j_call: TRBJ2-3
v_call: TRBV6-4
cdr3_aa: CARRSGRGQGDSTDTQYF
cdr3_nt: TGTGCCCGCCGCAGTGGTCGGGGACAGGGGGATTCCACAGATACGCAGTATTTT

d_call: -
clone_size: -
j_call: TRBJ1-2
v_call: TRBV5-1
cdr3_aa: CASRRGDNYGYTF
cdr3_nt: TGCGCCAGCAGAAGAGGGGACAACTATGGCTACACCTTC

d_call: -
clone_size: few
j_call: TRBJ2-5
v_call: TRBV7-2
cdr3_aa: CASSRSAVETQYF
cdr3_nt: TGTGCCAGCAGCAGGAGCGCCGTAGAGACCCAGTACTTC

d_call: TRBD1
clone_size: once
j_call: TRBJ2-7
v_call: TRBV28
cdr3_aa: CASSPTGKYEQYF
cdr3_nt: TGTGCCAGCAGTCCGACAGGGAAGTACGAGCAGTACTTC

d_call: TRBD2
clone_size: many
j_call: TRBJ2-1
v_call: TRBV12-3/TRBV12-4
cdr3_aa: CASSPLPGTSGGKSSYNEQFF
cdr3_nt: TGTGCCAGCAGTCCCCTCCCCGGGACTAGCGGGGGGAAGAGCTCCTACAATGAGCAGTTCTTC

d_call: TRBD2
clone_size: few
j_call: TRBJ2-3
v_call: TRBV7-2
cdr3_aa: CASSPSSGGLSSTDTQYF
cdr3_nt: TGTGCCAGCAGCCCGTCTAGCGGGGGGTTATCTAGCACAGATACGCAGTATTTT

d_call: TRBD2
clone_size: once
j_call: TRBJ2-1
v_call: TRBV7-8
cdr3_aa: CASSFLVAGGFDEQFF
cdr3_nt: TGTGCCAGCAGCTTTTTGGTAGCGGGGGGGTTCGATGAGCAGTTCTTC

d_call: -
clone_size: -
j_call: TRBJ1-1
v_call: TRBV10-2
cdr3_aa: CASSGTVTMNTEAFF
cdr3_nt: TGCGCCAGCAGTGGGACGGTTACCATGAACACTGAAGCTTTCTTT

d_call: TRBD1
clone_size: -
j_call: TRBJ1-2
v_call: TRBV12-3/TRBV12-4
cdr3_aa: CASLQGIYGYTF
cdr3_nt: TGTGCCAGCTTACAGGGGATCTATGGCTACACCTTC

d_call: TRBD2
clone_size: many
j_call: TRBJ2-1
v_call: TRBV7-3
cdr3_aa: CASSLTASGGRNEQFF
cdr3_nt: TGTGCCAGCAGCTTAACAGCTAGCGGGGGGCGCAATGAGCAGTTCTTC

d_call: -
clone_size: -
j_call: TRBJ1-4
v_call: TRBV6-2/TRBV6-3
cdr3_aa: CASCEFDDGNEKLFF
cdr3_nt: TGTGCCAGCTGTGAATTTGACGATGGGAATGAAAAACTGTTTTTT

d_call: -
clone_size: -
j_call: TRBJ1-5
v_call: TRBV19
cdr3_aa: CASADEPSDNQPQHF
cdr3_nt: TGTGCCAGTGCAGATGAACCCTCCGACAATCAGCCCCAGCATTTT

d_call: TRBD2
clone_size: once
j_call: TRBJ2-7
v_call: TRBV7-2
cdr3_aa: CANSLKRGLISYEQYF
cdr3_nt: TGTGCCAACAGCTTAAAGCGGGGCCTAATCTCCTACGAGCAGTACTTC

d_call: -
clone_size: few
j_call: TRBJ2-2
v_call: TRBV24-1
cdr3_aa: CATSDRPWRRGGGELFF
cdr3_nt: TGTGCCACCAGTGATCGACCTTGGCGGCGAGGGGGCGGGGAGCTGTTTTTT

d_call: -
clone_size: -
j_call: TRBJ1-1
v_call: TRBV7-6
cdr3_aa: CASRIGQPNTEDFF
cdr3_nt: TGTGCCAGCAGGATTGGACAGCCGAACACTGAAGATTTCTTT

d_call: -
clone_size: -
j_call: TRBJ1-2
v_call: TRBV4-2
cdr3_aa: CASSQDPKTDVYTF
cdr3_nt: TGTGCCAGCAGCCAAGATCCTAAGACCGACGTCTACACCTTC

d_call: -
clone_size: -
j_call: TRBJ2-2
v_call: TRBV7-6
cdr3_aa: CASSPTRFRELFF
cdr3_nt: TGTGCCAGCAGCCCTACTAGGTTCCGGGAGCTGTTTTTT

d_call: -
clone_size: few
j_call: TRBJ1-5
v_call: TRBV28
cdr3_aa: CASQGTSNQPQHF
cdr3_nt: TGTGCCAGCCAAGGGACTTCCAATCAGCCCCAGCATTTT

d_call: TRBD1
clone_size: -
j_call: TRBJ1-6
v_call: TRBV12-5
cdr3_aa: CASGLETGKDSPLHF
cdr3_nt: TGTGCTAGTGGTTTGGAGACAGGGAAGGACTCACCCCTCCACTTT

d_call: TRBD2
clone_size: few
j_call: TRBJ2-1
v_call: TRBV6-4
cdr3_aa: CASSEREGYNEQFF
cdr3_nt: TGTGCCAGCAGTGAGCGGGAGGGCTACAATGAGCAGTTCTTC

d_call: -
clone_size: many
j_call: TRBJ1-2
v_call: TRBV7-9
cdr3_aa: CASGPGSRNNGYTF
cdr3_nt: TGTGCCAGCGGACCGGGCTCCCGGAATAATGGCTACACCTTC

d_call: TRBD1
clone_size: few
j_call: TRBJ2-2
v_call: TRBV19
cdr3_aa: CASTLYRGPTGELFF
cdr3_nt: TGTGCCAGTACCCTTTACAGGGGCCCGACCGGGGAGCTGTTTTTT

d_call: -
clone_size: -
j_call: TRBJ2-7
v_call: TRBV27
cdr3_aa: CARSPEVATTYEQYF
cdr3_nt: TGTGCCAGAAGTCCAGAGGTTGCCACCACCTACGAGCAGTACTTC

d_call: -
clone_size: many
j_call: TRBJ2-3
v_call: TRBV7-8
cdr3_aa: CASSNTRTDTQYF
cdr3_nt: TGTGCCAGCAGCAACACTCGCACAGATACGCAGTATTTT

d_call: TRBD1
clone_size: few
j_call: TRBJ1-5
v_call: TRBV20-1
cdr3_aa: CSARDDRGGPNQPQHF
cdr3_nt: TGCAGTGCTAGAGATGACCGAGGGGGCCCTAATCAGCCCCAGCATTTT

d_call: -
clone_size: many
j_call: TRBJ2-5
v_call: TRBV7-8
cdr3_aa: CASSSFLDSQETQYF
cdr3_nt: TGTGCCAGCAGCTCATTCTTGGACAGTCAAGAGACCCAGTACTTC